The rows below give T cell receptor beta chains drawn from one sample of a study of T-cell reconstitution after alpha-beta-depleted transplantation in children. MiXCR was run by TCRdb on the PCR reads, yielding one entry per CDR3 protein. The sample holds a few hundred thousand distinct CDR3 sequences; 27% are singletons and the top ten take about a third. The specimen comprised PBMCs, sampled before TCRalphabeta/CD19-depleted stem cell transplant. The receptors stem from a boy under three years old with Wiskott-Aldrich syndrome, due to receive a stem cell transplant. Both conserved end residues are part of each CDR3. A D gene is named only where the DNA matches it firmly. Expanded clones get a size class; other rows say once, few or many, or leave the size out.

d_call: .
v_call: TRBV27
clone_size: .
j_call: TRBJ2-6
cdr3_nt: TGTGCCAGCCTTCGCATAGGCGGGTCTGGGGCCAACGTCCTGACTTTC
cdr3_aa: CASLRIGGSGANVLTF

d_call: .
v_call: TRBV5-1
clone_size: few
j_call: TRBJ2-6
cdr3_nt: TGCGCCAGCAGCTTTGGCTCGACCTCGGGGGCCAACGTCCTGACTTTC
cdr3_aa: CASSFGSTSGANVLTF

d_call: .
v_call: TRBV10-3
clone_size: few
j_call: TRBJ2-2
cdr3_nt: TGTGCCATCAGTGACCGGGCAGGGAACACCGGGGAGCTGTTTTTT
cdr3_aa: CAISDRAGNTGELFF

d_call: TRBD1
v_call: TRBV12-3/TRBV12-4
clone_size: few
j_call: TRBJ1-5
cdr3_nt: TGTGCCAGCACCAAGGACAGGGGAAGTCAGCCCCAGCATTTT
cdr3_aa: CASTKDRGSQPQHF

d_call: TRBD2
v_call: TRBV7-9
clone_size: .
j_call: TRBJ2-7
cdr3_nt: TGTGCCAGCAGCTTAGCGGCGGGAGTTAGTCAAGACGAGCAGTACTTC
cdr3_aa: CASSLAAGVSQDEQYF

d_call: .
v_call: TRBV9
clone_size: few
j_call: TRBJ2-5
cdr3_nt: TGTGCCAGCAGCGTGGGACTTGCGCTGGAGACCCAGTACTTC
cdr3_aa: CASSVGLALETQYF

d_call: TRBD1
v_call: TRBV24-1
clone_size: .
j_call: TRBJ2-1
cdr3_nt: TGTGCCACCAGTGAGGCCGGGACAGGAACCTACAATGAGCAGTTCTTC
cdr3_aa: CATSEAGTGTYNEQFF

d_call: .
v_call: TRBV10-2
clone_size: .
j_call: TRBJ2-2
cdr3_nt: TGCGCCAGCAGGGCCGCGCCCGGGGAGCTGTTTTTT
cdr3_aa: CASRAAPGELFF

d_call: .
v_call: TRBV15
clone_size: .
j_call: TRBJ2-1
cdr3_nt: TGTGCCACCAGCAGAGTGGGCAGCCGGAGCTCCTACAATGAGCAGTTCTTC
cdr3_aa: CATSRVGSRSSYNEQFF

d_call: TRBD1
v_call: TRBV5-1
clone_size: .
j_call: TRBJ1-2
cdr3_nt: TGCGCCAGCGGCGACAGGGGAGACTATGGCTACACCTTC
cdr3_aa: CASGDRGDYGYTF

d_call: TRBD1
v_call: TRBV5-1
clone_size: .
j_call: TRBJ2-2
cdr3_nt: TGCACCAGCTGGGGGACAGGGGCCGGGGAGCTGTTTTTT
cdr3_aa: CTSWGTGAGELFF

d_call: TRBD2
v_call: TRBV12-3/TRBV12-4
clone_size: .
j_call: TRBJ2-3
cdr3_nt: TGTGCCAGCAGATTGAGCGGGAGAAAGGGTGGTACGCAGTATTTT
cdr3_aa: CASRLSGRKGGTQYF

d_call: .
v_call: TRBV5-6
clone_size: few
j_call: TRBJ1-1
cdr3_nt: TGTGCCAGCAGCTTCAGGGGTGTCAAGGACACTGAAGCTTTCTTT
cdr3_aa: CASSFRGVKDTEAFF

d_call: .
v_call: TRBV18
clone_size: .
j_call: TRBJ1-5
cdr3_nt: TGTGCCAGCTCACGGCAGGGGCAGCGGTATCAGCCCCAGCATTTT
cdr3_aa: CASSRQGQRYQPQHF

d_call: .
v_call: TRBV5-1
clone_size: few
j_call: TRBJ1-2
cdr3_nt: TGCGCCAGCAGCTCAGTCGGCTATGGCTACACCTTC
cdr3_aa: CASSSVGYGYTF

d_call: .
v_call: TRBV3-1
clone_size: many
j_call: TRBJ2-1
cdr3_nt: TGTGCCAGCAGCCTCGCGGGGCGGGACTACAATGAGCAGTTCTTC
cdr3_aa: CASSLAGRDYNEQFF

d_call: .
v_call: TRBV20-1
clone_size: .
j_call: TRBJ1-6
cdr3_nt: TGCAGTGCTCCAAACAGGGTTGAAGGATCACCCCTCCACTTT
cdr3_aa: CSAPNRVEGSPLHF

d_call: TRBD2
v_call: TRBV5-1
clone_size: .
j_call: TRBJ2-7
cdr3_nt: TGCGCCAGCACCTTGGTCAGCGGGACCTACTACGAGCAGTACTTC
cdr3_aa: CASTLVSGTYYEQYF

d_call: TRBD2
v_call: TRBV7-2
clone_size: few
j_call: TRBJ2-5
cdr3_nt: TGTGCCAGCAGCTTACCGGGACTAGCGGGGGGAGAGACCCAGTACTTC
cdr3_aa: CASSLPGLAGGETQYF

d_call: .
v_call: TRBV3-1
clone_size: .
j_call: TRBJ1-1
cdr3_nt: TGTGCCAGCAGCCAAGGGCGGGGGTCGAACACTGAAGCTTTCTTT
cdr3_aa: CASSQGRGSNTEAFF

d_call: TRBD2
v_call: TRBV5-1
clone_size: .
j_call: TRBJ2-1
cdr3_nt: TGCGCCAGCAGCGGAGGGACTAGCGCACAAATCTACAATGAGCAGTTCTTC
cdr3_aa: CASSGGTSAQIYNEQFF

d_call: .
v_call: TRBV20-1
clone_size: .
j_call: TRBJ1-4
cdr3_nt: TGCAGTGCTAGTAGTATGGGATCAGGGAGAGAAAAACTGTTTTTT
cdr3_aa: CSASSMGSGREKLFF

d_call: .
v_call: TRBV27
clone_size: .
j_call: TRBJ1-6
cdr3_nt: TGTGCCAGCAGTTTGTCGAGAGGGAAAGGGACCTATAATTCACCCCTCCACTTT
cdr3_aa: CASSLSRGKGTYNSPLHF

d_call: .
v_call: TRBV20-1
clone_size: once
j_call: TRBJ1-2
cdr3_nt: TGCAGTGCTAGAAAGGGCCAGGGGCTGAATTATGGCTACACCTTC
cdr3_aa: CSARKGQGLNYGYTF

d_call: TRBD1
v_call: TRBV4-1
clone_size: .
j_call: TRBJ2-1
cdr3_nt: TGCGCCAGCAGCCAAGAGGCAGGGGGTCGTACGAATGAGCAGTTCTTC
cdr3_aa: CASSQEAGGRTNEQFF

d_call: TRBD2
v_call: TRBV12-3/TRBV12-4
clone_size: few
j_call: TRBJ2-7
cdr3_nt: TGTGCCAGCAGTTTTGCGGGAGGGTTAGCCGAGCAGTACTTC
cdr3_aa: CASSFAGGLAEQYF

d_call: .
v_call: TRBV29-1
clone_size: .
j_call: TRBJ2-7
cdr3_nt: TGCAGCGCCTCGGACCAGCCCCTCTCCGAGCAGTACTTC
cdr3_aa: CSASDQPLSEQYF

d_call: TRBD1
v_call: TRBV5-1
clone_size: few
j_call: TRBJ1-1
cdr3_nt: TGCGCCAGCAGCCGGGACAGAATAAACACTGAAGCTTTCTTT
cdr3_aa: CASSRDRINTEAFF

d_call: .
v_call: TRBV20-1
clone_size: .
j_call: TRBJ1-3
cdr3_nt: TGCAGTGCTAGAGTGGCGGGTTTTGGAAACACCATATATTTT
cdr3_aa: CSARVAGFGNTIYF

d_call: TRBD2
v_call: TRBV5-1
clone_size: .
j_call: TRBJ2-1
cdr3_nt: TGCGCCAGCAGCAGACTAGCGGGAGTCCGCTATGAGCAGTTCTTC
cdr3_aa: CASSRLAGVRYEQFF

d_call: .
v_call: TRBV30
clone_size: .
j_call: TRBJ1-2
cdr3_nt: TGTGCCTGGAGTTCCTCCTTGGGACACTACTATGGCTACACCTTC
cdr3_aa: CAWSSSLGHYYGYTF

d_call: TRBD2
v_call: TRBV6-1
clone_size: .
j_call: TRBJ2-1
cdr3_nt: TGTGCCAGCAGAACTAGCGGGAGGGCCGTGGTGAATGAGCAGTTCTTC
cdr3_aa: CASRTSGRAVVNEQFF

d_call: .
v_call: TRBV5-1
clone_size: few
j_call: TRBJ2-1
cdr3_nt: TGCGCCAGCAGCTTGGGGGGACAAAGTTTAGAGCAGTTCTTC
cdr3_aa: CASSLGGQSLEQFF

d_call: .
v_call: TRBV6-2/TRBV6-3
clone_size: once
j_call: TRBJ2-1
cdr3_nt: TGTGCCAGCAGTTACAAAACGGCCAGGAGCTCCTACAATGAGCAGTTCTTC
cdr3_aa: CASSYKTARSSYNEQFF

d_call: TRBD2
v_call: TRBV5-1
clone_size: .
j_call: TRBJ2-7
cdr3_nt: TGCGCCAGCAGCTTGAATACCGGGACTAGCAGCTACGAGCAGTACTTC
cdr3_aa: CASSLNTGTSSYEQYF

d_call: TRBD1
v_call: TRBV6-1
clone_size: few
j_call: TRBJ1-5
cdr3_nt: TGTGCCAGCACTGAAGGGACAGGGAATCAGCCCCAGCATTTT
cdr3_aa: CASTEGTGNQPQHF

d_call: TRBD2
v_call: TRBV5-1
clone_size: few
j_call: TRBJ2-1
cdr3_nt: TGCGCCAGCATGGAGGGAGGGACTTATATCTACAATGAGCAGTTCTTC
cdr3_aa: CASMEGGTYIYNEQFF

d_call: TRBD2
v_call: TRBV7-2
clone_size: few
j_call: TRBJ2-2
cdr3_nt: TGTGCCAGCAGCTTATTGCCTAGCGGGAGAAACGGGGAGCTGTTTTTT
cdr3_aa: CASSLLPSGRNGELFF

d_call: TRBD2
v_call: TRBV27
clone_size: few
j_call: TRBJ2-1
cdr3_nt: TGTGCCAGCAGTCTAAGACTAGCGGGGCTGTTGTCGGGCAATGAGCAGTTCTTC
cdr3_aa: CASSLRLAGLLSGNEQFF

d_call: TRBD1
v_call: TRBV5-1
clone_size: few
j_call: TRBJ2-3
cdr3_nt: TGCGCCAGCAGCTTGGCAGGCGGACAGGCGCTACTTCTCACAGATACGCAGTATTTT
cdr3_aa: CASSLAGGQALLLTDTQYF

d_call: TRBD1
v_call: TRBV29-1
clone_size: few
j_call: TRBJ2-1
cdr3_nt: TGCAGCGTTGAATTGGGCAGGGGGCCTTACAATGAGCAGTTCTTC
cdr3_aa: CSVELGRGPYNEQFF

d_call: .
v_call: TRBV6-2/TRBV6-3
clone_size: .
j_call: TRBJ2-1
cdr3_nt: TGTGCCAGCAGCCGGGACTCCGTCTACAATGAGCAGTTCTTC
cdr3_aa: CASSRDSVYNEQFF

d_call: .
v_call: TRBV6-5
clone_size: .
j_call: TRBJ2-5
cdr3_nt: TGTGCCAGCAGCCGCTTCTTCCAAGAGACCCAGTACTTC
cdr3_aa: CASSRFFQETQYF

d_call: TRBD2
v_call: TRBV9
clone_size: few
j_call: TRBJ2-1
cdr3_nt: TGTGCCAGCAGCGGGACTGCCGGGACTAGCTATGAGCAGTTCTTC
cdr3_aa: CASSGTAGTSYEQFF

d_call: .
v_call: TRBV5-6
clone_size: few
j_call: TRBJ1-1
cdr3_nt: TGTGCCAGCAGCTTGTGGTTCGCAGGGGTGGTCACTGAAGCTTTCTTT
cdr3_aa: CASSLWFAGVVTEAFF

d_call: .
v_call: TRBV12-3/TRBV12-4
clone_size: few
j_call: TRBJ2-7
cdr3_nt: TGTGCCAGCAGTTTCCGGGGGGCAGGCTCCTACGAGCAGTACTTC
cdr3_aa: CASSFRGAGSYEQYF

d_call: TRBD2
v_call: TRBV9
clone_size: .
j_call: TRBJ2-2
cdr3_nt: TGTGCCAGCAGCCTGGGGACTAGCGGGGTACCCGGGGAGCTGTTTTTT
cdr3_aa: CASSLGTSGVPGELFF

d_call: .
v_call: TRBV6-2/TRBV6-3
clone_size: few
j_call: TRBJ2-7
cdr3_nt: TGTGCCAGCAGTTACGGACGGGCGGGTTACTTC
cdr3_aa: CASSYGRAGYF

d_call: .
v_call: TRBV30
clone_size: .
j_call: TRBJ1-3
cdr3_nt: TGTGCCTGGAGTCCGGGTGACGGGGCTGGAAACACCATATATTTT
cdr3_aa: CAWSPGDGAGNTIYF